This entry features one T cell receptor (beta chain) sequence. The target antigen is unknown. Sequencing was performed with immunoSEQ multiplex PCR; in TCRdb, only in-frame clones are kept and a portion is missing. The table lists about 2,600 clones, almost 65% of them singletons. The CDR3 covers 15 residues. Trimming stripped 2 bases from V and 3 bases from J, with 14 bases between. From germline, CDR1 is SGHNT and CDR2 YYREEE (reference sequence). This sample is part of a study of CD8 T cell repertoires and HIV-1 epitope variants. V gene TRBV5-4 combines with J gene TRBJ2-5; no clear D gene. This TCR was sampled from a male donor with HIV. The sequenced sample was cultured CD8+ T cells derived from PBMCs. The CDR3 loop is CASSFSSEVEETQYF. Here the CDR3 DNA reads TGTGCCAGCAGCTTTTCCTCGGAAGTTGAAGAGACCCAGTACTTC.